Listed below are T cell receptor beta chains from one sample, sequenced in a study of long-term antiretroviral therapy in people with HIV. The table came from immunoSEQ multiplex PCR; TCRdb's copy has only in-frame clones and leaves some out. Here the sample spans fewer than 35,000 clones, about 81% being singletons. The sequences come from unsorted PBMCs, collected 2.9 years after starting antiretroviral therapy. These receptors came from a man aged 45 to 65 with HIV. CDR3s include the opening cysteine and the closing phenylalanine or tryptophan.

TRBJ1-6 TRBV11-1 CASSIGQGHSPLHF
TRBJ2-7 TRBV28 CASREPSGGAGEQYF
TRBJ1-2 TRBV9 CASSSLGGKANYGYTF
TRBJ2-7 TRBV11-2 CASSTGTGAKAPYEQYF
TRBJ1-5 TRBV27 CASSLSARSHQPQHF
TRBJ2-2 TRBV18 CASSPLTGGRATGELFF
TRBJ2-1 TRBV28 CATRTGSSYNEQFF
. TRBV28 CASSPEGQGVDEQYF
TRBJ2-7 TRBV6-1 CASAQDSYYEQYF
TRBJ1-1 TRBV19 CASSIAGTGNTEAFF
TRBJ2-7 TRBV7-9 CASSTDLGTGGYEQYF
TRBJ2-3 TRBV11-3 CASSLGGFGGTDTQYF
TRBJ1-4 TRBV7-9 CASSDTGNPATNEKLFF
TRBJ2-7 TRBV5-1 CASSRPDGVGEQYF
TRBJ1-1 TRBV19 CASSTMWTPEAFF
TRBJ1-4 TRBV28 CASRVAPAGKLFF
TRBJ2-4 TRBV7-2 CASSLARRGGAGNIQYF
TRBJ1-1 TRBV7-6 CASSLRANTEAFF
TRBJ1-1 TRBV7-2 CASSLDGEDTEAFF
TRBJ1-2 TRBV27 CASSFRGRDYGYTF
TRBJ1-2 TRBV28 CASSPFRGRANYGYTF
TRBJ1-2 TRBV14 CASSPQGPNYGYTF
TRBJ2-3 TRBV7-7 CASSLGGGAEDTQYF
TRBJ2-3 TRBV19 CASSIEGRGTDTQYF
TRBJ1-6 TRBV28 CASSFPPFTGGGSPLHF